These 2 T cell receptor beta chains were sequenced from one sample in a study of T cell changes during pregnancy in multiple sclerosis. The assay was immunoSEQ multiplex PCR, and TCRdb's table has in-frame clones only and misses some. The sample comprises over 40,000 clones, 80% to 95% of which are singletons, and roughly 2.2% rests with the top ten. The input for sequencing was peripheral blood, taken in the third trimester of pregnancy. The receptor set was obtained from a female donor with multiple sclerosis, enrolled in a pregnancy study.

V gene TRBV9 combines with J gene TRBJ2-1; 9 bases map to TRBD2. CDR1 is SGDLS and CDR2 is YYNGEE in the germline V gene. There are 16 residues in the CDR3. The V segment lost 4 bases and the J segment 3 bases; nucleotides outside the gene matches: 8. CDR3: CASSTTLAGLYNEQFF. As DNA, the CDR3 is TGTGCCAGCAGCACTACGCTAGCGGGGCTCTACAATGAGCAGTTCTTC.

By sample fraction, this clone is medium-sized. The rearrangement uses TRBV4-2 and TRBJ2-3; 10 nucleotides align to TRBD2. In germline, CDR1 is LGHNA, CDR2 YNFKEQ. CDR3 length: 16 amino acids. After removal of 4 bases from V and 5 bases from J, the junction contained 9 bases not matched to a gene. This CDR3 is CASSPLPAGGGDTQYF. The CDR3 coding sequence is TGTGCCAGCAGCCCCCTTCCAGCGGGGGGGGGAGATACGCAGTATTTT.